Shown below are 27 T cell receptor beta chains from a single sample sequenced in a study of blood T cell repertoires in COVID-19. Profiled with immunoSEQ multiplex PCR; TCRdb holds only in-frame clones, not every one. The table records some 200,000 clones, around 90% of them present only once. The specimen sequenced was peripheral blood. These TCRs come from a middle-aged man with active or convalescent COVID-19.

About this clone itself: The sample holds other DNA sequences that translate to the same CDR3. V is TRBV28 and J is TRBJ2-2; TRBD1 agrees at 9 bases. This CDR3 contains 15 residues. The ends lost 4 bases at V and 1 base at J; junction bases unmatched: 1. Looked up from germline, CDR1 is MDHEN and CDR2 is SYDVKM. CDR3 sequence (DNA): TGTGCCAGCAGTTCGGGACAGGGGAACACCGGGGAGCTGTTTTTT. Translating gives CASSSGQGNTGELFF.

This chain uses TRBV19 with TRBJ1-5; D ambiguous. V was pared by 3 bases and J by 7 bases, with 10 bases between. CDR3 length: 13 amino acids. Germline CDR1 and CDR2: LNHDA and SQIVND (reference sequence). The CDR3 region is CASSIGVGQPQHF. Written as DNA, the CDR3 is TGTGCCAGTAGTATCGGGGTTGGGCAGCCCCAGCATTTT.

The J gene is TRBJ2-1, the V gene TRBV3-1 (or the pseudogene TRBV3-2); 7 bases line up with TRBD2. The CDR3 is 15 amino acids. Trimming at V came to 4 bases and at J to 4 bases, leaving 7 bases not matched to a gene. CDR1 and CDR2 (germline): LGHDT, YNNKEL (reference sequence). The CDR3 region is CASSRSRGDYNEQFF. DNA of the CDR3: TGTGCCAGCAGCCGTTCACGGGGGGATTACAATGAGCAGTTCTTC.

The V and J genes are TRBV6-6 and TRBJ2-1; 8 bases are shared with TRBD1. V lost 5 bases to trimming and J lost 9 bases; unmatched junction nucleotides: 3. CDR1 is MNHNY and CDR2 is SVGAGI in the germline V gene (reference sequence). This CDR3 region has 12 residues. The CDR3 is CASSPGGREQFF. As DNA, the CDR3 is TGTGCCAGCAGTCCAGGGGGCCGTGAGCAGTTCTTC.

This clone is a singleton in its sample. The gene calls are TRBV19 and TRBJ2-1, with a tentative D call TRBD2 (6 bases). CDR3 length: 15 residues. Trimming took 7 bases from V and 0 from J, leaving 13 bases between them. The germline V gene has CDR1 LNHDA and CDR2 SQIVND (reference sequence). CDR3 residues: CASKRGGSSYNEQFF. CDR3 coding DNA: TGTGCCAGTAAACGTGGGGGGAGCTCCTACAATGAGCAGTTCTTC. The full variable domain, completed using reference TRBV19 and TRBJ2-1, is DGGITQSPKYLFRKEGQNVTLSCEQNLNHDAMYWYRQDPGQGLRLIYYSQIVNDFQKGDIAEGYSVSREKKESFPLTVTSAQKNPTAFYLCASKRGGSSYNEQFFGPGTRLTVL.

The CDR3 DNA is TGCGCCAGCAGCCAAGATAACGGGGGGAACACCGGGGAGCTGTTTTTT. Its protein product is CASSQDNGGNTGELFF. The chain recombines TRBV4-3 with TRBJ2-2, with a tentative D call TRBD2 (6 bases). The CDR3 has 16 residues. CDR1 is LGHNA, CDR2 YSLEER, per germline. V was trimmed by 0 bases and J by 1 base, leaving 9 bases between them.

J is TRBJ2-7 and V is TRBV2; D remains ambiguous. Trimming left V 1 base short and J 2 bases short, with 3 bases between. This CDR3 is 12 amino acids long. Germline CDR1 SNHLY, CDR2 FYNNEI. CDR3 sequence reads: CASSEGAYEQYF. CDR3 sequence (DNA): TGTGCCAGCAGTGAAGGAGCCTACGAGCAGTACTTC.

CDR3 residues: CASSSGTDLYNEQFF. CDR3 sequence (DNA): TGTGCCAGCAGCTCCGGGACAGACCTCTACAATGAGCAGTTCTTC. This chain joins TRBV9 and TRBJ2-1; 7 positions agree with TRBD1. CDR1 and CDR2 (germline): SGDLS, YYNGEE. CDR3 length: 15 amino acids. Trimming at V came to 4 bases and at J to 3 bases, leaving 7 bases not matched to a gene. Combining the CDR3 with reference TRBV9 and TRBJ2-1 gives the whole variable domain DSGVTQTPKHLITATGQRVTLRCSPRSGDLSVYWYQQSLDQGLQFLIQYYNGEERAKGNILERFSAQQFPDLHSELNLSSLELGDSALYFCASSSGTDLYNEQFFGPGTRLTVL.

The chain has TRBV18 and TRBJ1-6; 7 bases match TRBD1. Per the germline V gene, CDR1 is KGHSH and CDR2 is LQKENI. The CDR3 has 17 residues. The J segment lost 7 bases and the V segment lost 2 bases, leaving 11 bases of the junction unmatched. The CDR3 reads CASSPSPPAGGNSPLHF. In DNA form, the CDR3 reads TGTGCCAGCTCACCAAGCCCTCCCGCAGGGGGAAATTCACCCCTCCACTTT.

This chain uses TRBV7-9 with TRBJ2-7, with 8 nucleotides matching TRBD1. Germline values: CDR1 SEHNR, CDR2 FQNEAQ (reference sequence). This CDR3 is 14 amino acids long. J gave up 6 bases and V 1 base, and 5 bases lay outside the gene matches. The chain's CDR3 is CASSLGATGVEQYF. The CDR3 DNA reads as TGTGCCAGCAGCTTAGGCGCGACAGGGGTCGAGCAGTACTTC.

This chain uses TRBV10-2 with TRBJ1-2; 8 bases align to TRBD1. CDR1 is WSHSY and CDR2 is SAAADI in the germline V gene. This CDR3 region has 14 residues. The ends lost 4 bases at V and 8 bases at J; junction bases unmatched: 9. DNA for the CDR3: TGCGCCAGCAGTGGAGTTCAGGGGGCTGAGGGCTACACCTTC. Translating it yields CASSGVQGAEGYTF.

The chain combines TRBV5-8 with TRBJ2-3; 8 bases fit TRBD1. V lost 7 bases to trimming and J lost 1 base; unmatched junction nucleotides: 5. Looked up from germline, CDR1 is SGHTS and CDR2 is YDEGEE. There are 14 residues in the CDR3. The CDR3: CASGTGGGTDTQYF. CDR3 DNA: TGTGCCAGCGGGACAGGAGGGGGCACAGATACGCAGTATTTT.

In this sample, this clone turned up a few times. The chain carries TRBV1 and TRBJ2-7; the DNA was not compared with TRBD2, the D call given in the table. TRBV1 is classified as a pseudogene. There are 14 residues in the CDR3. The CDR3 region has the DNA TGCACCAGCAGCCTAGCGGGGAGCTTCGGCGAGCAGTACTTC. As protein: CTSSLAGSFGEQYF.

V and J are TRBV5-1 and TRBJ1-1; 8 bases line up with TRBD1. CDR1 and CDR2 from the germline V gene are SGHRS and YFSETQ. V shed 4 bases and J 1 base; nucleotides not matched to a gene: 3. The length of the CDR3 is 14 residues. Here the CDR3 DNA reads TGCGCCAGCAGCCGACAGGGGCCGAACACTGAAGCTTTCTTT. Protein product: CASSRQGPNTEAFF.

This rearrangement joins TRBV27 to TRBJ1-2, with TRBD1 as a possible D gene (6 bases). V lost 2 bases, J lost 4 bases, and 8 bases lay in between. The CDR3 length is 13 residues. Germline lookup yields CDR1 MNHEY and CDR2 SMNVEV (reference sequence). CDR3 in amino acids: CASSLGQSYGYTF. In DNA form, the CDR3 reads TGTGCCAGCAGTTTAGGACAGAGCTATGGCTACACCTTC.

The chain links TRBV6-6 to TRBJ1-1; 10 positions agree with TRBD1. CDR1 is MNHNY and CDR2 is SVGAGI in the germline V gene (reference sequence). The CDR3 sequence is 15 residues long. V shed 8 bases, J shed 5 bases, and the junction held 11 bases outside the gene matches. CDR3 amino acids: CASGQSGTGVTEAFF. For the CDR3, the DNA is TGTGCCAGCGGCCAAAGCGGGACAGGGGTTACTGAAGCTTTCTTT.

The chain employs TRBV18 and TRBJ1-2; TRBD1 is a possible D gene (5 bases). Germline assignment: CDR1 KGHSH and CDR2 LQKENI. CDR3 length equals 14 residues. Trimming left V 0 bases short and J 4 bases short, with 9 bases between. The CDR3, as DNA: TGTGCCAGCTCACCACCGCAGGGAAGCTATGGCTACACCTTC. Translating it yields CASSPPQGSYGYTF.

This sequence joins TRBV5-4 and TRBJ1-2; the match to TRBD1 covers 7 bases. Germline V lookup: CDR1 SGHNT, CDR2 YYREEE (reference sequence). J lost 6 bases, V lost 1 base, and 3 bases had no gene match. CDR3 length: 13 amino acids. As DNA, the CDR3 is TGTGCCAGCAGCTTGCGACAGGGTGATGGCTACACCTTC. Translating gives CASSLRQGDGYTF.

This clone occurred once. The genes are TRBV5-4 and TRBJ1-1; 7 bases are shared with TRBD1. V was clipped by 5 bases and J by 3 bases; unmatched bases: 10. Germline CDR1 is SGHNT and CDR2 is YYREEE (reference sequence). This CDR3 is 15 amino acids long. CDR3 sequence reads: CASSPLGGADTEAFF. CDR3 nucleotide sequence: TGTGCCAGCAGTCCACTAGGGGGCGCGGACACTGAAGCTTTCTTT.

Written as DNA, the CDR3 is TGTGCCAGCAGTTTAACCCCGGCTAGCGGGGCGGGCACCGGGGAGCTGTTTTTT. Encoded protein: CASSLTPASGAGTGELFF. V and J are TRBV27 and TRBJ2-2; 9 bases match TRBD2. CDR1 is MNHEY and CDR2 is SMNVEV in the germline V gene (reference sequence). The V gene end was trimmed by 2 bases and the J gene end by 4 bases; junction bases not matched to a gene: 11. The CDR3 totals 18 residues.

This rearrangement joins TRBV20-1 to TRBJ1-2; unclear D gene. The V and J ends lost 7 bases and 2 bases respectively, with 8 bases between them. The CDR3 length is 11 residues. Germline CDR1 DFQATT, CDR2 SNEGSKA (reference sequence). The CDR3 DNA follows: TGCAGTGTCGACGGGAACTATGGCTACACCTTC. It is translated as CSVDGNYGYTF.

The V gene is TRBV4-3, the J gene TRBJ1-5, with no clear D. CDR1 LGHNA and CDR2 YSLEER come from the germline V gene. The length of the CDR3 is 14 residues. V was pared by 0 bases and J by 4 bases, with 7 bases between. CDR3 loop: CASSQEWRNQPQHF. DNA of the CDR3: TGCGCCAGCAGCCAAGAATGGAGGAATCAGCCCCAGCATTTT.

The sample holds one count of this clone. The chain combines TRBV5-1 with TRBJ1-4; D is possibly TRBD1 (5 bases). Looked up from germline, CDR1 is SGHRS and CDR2 is YFSETQ. V shed 2 bases and J shed 0 bases, with 8 bases lying between them. This CDR3 comprises 15 residues. The CDR3 loop reads CASSFGQATNEKLFF. In nucleotides, the CDR3 is TGCGCCAGCAGCTTTGGACAAGCAACTAATGAAAAACTGTTTTTT. Full variable domain (missing parts from reference TRBV5-1 and TRBJ1-4): KAGVTQTPRYLIKTRGQQVTLSCSPISGHRSVSWYQQTPGQGLQFLFEYFSETQRNKGNFPGRFSGRQFSNSRSEMNVSTLELGDSALYLCASSFGQATNEKLFFGSGTQLSVL.

This chain uses TRBV7-9 with TRBJ1-6; D remains unclear. From germline, CDR1 is SEHNR and CDR2 FQNEAQ (reference sequence). The CDR3 spans 16 residues. V was cut by 5 bases and J by 3 bases, with 14 bases left in between. Here the CDR3 reads CASSNRRLGYNSPLHF. The CDR3, as DNA: TGTGCCAGCAGCAACCGACGACTGGGCTATAATTCACCCCTCCACTTT.

This clone was seen more than once but under ten times. The CDR3 DNA sequence: TGCGCCAGCAGCTCCCGACAGTGGAGAGAGACCCAGTACTTC. As protein: CASSSRQWRETQYF. The chain carries TRBV5-1 and TRBJ2-5; a weak D match, TRBD1 (5 bases). V shed 3 bases and J shed 4 bases, with 13 bases lying between them. Germline V gives CDR1 SGHRS, CDR2 YFSETQ. There are 14 residues in the CDR3.

CDR3 loop: CATSDGRGTWGTEAFF. The CDR3, as DNA: TGTGCCACCAGTGATGGACGGGGGACGTGGGGGACTGAAGCTTTCTTT. The genes are TRBV24-1 and TRBJ1-1; tentative D call: TRBD1 (5 bases). CDR1 and CDR2 from the germline V gene are KGHDR and SFDVKD. Trimming shortened V by 3 bases and J by 5 bases, and 18 bases separated the two germline ends. The CDR3 loop spans 16 amino acids.

This clone was seen only once. The V gene is TRBV27, the J gene TRBJ1-3; 10 nucleotides match TRBD1. CDR1 and CDR2 from the germline V gene are MNHEY and SMNVEV (reference sequence). The CDR3 consists of 17 residues. Losses at the gene ends were 4 bases for V and 3 bases for J; bases not matched to a gene: 9. The CDR3 DNA reads TGTGCCAGCAGTTCCTACCGGGACAGGGGAAATGGAAACACCATATATTTT. Amino acids: CASSSYRDRGNGNTIYF.